Described below is a single TCR beta chain sequence and its context. The antigen remains unidentified. This specimen includes other DNA sequences encoding the same CDR3. This entry is derived from a study of cytomegalovirus exposure and HLA in healthy donors. Study-level points and caveats: Immune exposure information comprised only CMV serostatus. There were several of the most significant clusters that appeared linked to common viral pathogens in a later analysis.

This CDR3 contains 14 residues. V lost 2 bases and J 1 base, leaving 7 bases between the germline ends. Germline CDR1 SGHDT, CDR2 YYEEEE. With 60 Vbeta and 13 Jbeta primers, the PCR was carried out. Produced via immunoSEQ multiplex PCR; TCRdb's table is partial and in-frame only. This sample's clone table lists about 140,000 clones. The chain recombines TRBV5-6 with TRBJ1-3; possibly TRBD1 for D (5 bases). The sequencing input was PBMCs. This receptor was obtained from a woman between 18 and 29 years old in good health and CMV-seronegative. The CDR3 loop reads CASSLAGSGNTIYF. CDR3 DNA: TGTGCCAGCAGCTTAGCAGGGTCTGGAAACACCATATATTTT.